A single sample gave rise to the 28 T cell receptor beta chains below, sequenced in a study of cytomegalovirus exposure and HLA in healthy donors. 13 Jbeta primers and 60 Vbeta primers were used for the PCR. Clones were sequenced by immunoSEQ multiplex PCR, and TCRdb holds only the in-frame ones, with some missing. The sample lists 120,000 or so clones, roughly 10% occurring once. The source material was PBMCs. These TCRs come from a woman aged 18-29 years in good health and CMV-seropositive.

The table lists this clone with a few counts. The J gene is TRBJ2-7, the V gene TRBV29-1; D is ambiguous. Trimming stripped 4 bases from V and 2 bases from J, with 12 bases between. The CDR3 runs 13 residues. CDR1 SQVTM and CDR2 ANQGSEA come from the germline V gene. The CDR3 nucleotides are TGCAGCGTTGTCGAGCGTGACCCCTACGAGCAGTACTTC. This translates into CSVVERDPYEQYF.

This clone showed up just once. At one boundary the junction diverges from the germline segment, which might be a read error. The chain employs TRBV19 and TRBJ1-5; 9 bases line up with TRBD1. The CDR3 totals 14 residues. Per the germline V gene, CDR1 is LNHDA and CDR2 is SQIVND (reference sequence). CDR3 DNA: TGTGCCGGTAGTATTACAGGGGGCGGACAGCCCCAGCATTTT. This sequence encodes CAGSITGGGQPQHF. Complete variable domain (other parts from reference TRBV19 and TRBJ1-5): DGGITQSPKYLFRKEGQNVTLSCEQNLNHDAMYWYRQDPGQGLRLIYYSQIVNDFQKGDIAEGYSVSREKKESFPLTVTSAQKNPTAFYLCAGSITGGGQPQHFGDGTRLSIL.

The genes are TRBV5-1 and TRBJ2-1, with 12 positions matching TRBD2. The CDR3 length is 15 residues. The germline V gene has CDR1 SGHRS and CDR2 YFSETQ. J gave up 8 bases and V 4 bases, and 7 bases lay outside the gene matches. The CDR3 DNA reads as TGCGCCAGCAGCCATAGACTAGCGGGAGAGGATGAGCAGTTCTTC. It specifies CASSHRLAGEDEQFF.

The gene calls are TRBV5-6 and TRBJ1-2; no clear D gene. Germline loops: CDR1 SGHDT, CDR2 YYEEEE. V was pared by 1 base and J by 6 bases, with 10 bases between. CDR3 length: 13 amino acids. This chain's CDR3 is CASSLPVADGYTF. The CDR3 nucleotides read TGTGCCAGCAGCTTGCCGGTTGCCGATGGCTACACCTTC. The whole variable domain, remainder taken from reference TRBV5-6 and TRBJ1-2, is DAGVTQSPTHLIKTRGQQVTLRCSPKSGHDTVSWYQQALGQGPQFIFQYYEEEERQRGNFPDRFSGHQFPNYSSELNVNALLLGDSALYLCASSLPVADGYTFGSGTRLTVV.

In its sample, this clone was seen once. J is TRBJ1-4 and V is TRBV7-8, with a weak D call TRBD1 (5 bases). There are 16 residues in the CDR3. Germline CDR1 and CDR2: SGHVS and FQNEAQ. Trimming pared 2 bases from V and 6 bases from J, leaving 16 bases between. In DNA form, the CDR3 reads TGTGCCAGCAGCTTAAATAGCGGGGCCGGGGATGAAAAACTGTTTTTT. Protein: CASSLNSGAGDEKLFF.

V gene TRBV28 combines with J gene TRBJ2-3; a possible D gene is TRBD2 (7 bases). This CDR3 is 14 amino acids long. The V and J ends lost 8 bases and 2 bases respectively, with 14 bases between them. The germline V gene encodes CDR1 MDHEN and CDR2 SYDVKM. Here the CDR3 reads CASGQSGVTDTQYF. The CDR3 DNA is TGTGCCAGCGGACAGAGCGGGGTCACAGATACGCAGTATTTT.

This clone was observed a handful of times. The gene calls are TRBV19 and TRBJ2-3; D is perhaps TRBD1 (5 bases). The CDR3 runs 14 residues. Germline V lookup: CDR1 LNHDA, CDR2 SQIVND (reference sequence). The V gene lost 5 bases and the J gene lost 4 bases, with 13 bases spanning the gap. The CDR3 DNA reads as TGTGCCAGTAGTTTGGGTACAGGCGCAGATACGCAGTATTTT. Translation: CASSLGTGADTQYF. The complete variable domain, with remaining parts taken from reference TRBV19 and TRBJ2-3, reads DGGITQSPKYLFRKEGQNVTLSCEQNLNHDAMYWYRQDPGQGLRLIYYSQIVNDFQKGDIAEGYSVSREKKESFPLTVTSAQKNPTAFYLCASSLGTGADTQYFGPGTRLTVL.

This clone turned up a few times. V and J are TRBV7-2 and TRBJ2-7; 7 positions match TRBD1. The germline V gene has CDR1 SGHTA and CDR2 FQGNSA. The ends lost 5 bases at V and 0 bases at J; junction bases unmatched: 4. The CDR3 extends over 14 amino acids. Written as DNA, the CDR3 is TGTGCCAGCAGCCGCTACAGGGGCTCCTACGAGCAGTACTTC. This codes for CASSRYRGSYEQYF.

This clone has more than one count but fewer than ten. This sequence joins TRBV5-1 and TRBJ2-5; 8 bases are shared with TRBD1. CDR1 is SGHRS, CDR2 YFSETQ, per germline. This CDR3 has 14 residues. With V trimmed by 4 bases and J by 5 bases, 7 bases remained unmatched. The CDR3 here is CASSAQGAGETQYF. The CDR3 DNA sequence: TGCGCCAGCAGCGCCCAGGGGGCGGGTGAGACCCAGTACTTC. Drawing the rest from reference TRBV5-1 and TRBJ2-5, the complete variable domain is KAGVTQTPRYLIKTRGQQVTLSCSPISGHRSVSWYQQTPGQGLQFLFEYFSETQRNKGNFPGRFSGRQFSNSRSEMNVSTLELGDSALYLCASSAQGAGETQYFGPGTRLLVL.

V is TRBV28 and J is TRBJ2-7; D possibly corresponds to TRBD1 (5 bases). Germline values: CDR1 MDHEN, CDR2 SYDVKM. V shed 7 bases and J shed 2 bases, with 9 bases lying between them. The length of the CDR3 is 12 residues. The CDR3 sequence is CASMTDPYEQYF. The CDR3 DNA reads TGTGCCAGCATGACAGACCCCTACGAGCAGTACTTC. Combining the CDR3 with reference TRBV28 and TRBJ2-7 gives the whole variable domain DVKVTQSSRYLVKRTGEKVFLECVQDMDHENMFWYRQDPGLGLRLIYFSYDVKMKEKGDIPEGYSVSREKKERFSLILESASTNQTSMYLCASMTDPYEQYFGPGTRLTVT.

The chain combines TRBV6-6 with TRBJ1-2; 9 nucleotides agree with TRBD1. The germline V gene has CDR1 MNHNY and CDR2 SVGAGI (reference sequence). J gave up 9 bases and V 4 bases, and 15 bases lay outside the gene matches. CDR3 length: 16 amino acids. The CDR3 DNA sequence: TGTGCCAGCAGTTCCTACAGGGGGCCCCGCTCTATCAGCTACACCTTC. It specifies CASSSYRGPRSISYTF.

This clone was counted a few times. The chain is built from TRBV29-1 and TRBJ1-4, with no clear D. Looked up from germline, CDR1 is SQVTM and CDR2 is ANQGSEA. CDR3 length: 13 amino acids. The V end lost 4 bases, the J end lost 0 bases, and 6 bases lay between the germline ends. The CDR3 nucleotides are TGCAGCGTTGCGGGAGCAACTAATGAAAAACTGTTTTTT. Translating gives CSVAGATNEKLFF.

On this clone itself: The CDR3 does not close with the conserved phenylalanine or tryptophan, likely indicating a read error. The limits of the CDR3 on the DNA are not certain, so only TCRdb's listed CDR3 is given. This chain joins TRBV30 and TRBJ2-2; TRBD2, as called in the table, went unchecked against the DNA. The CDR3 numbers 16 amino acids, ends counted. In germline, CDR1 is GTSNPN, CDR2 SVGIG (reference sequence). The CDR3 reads CDWRDRLAGDTGEMFL.

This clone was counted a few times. The CDR3 DNA reads as TGCAGTGCTGCTGGGACTAGCGGGACGTTTGAGCAGTTCTTC. Protein product: CSAAGTSGTFEQFF. This chain joins TRBV29-1 and TRBJ2-1; 13 bases fit TRBD2. This CDR3 is 14 amino acids long. CDR1 is SQVTM and CDR2 is ANQGSEA in the germline V gene.

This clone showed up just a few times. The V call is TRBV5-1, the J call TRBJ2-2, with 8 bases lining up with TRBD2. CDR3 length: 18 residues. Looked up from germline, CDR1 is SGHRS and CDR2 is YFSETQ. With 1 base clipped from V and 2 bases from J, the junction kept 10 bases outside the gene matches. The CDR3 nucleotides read TGCGCCAGCAGCTTGTTTGTCGGGACTAGGGATAACACCGGGGAGCTGTTTTTT. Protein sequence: CASSLFVGTRDNTGELFF.

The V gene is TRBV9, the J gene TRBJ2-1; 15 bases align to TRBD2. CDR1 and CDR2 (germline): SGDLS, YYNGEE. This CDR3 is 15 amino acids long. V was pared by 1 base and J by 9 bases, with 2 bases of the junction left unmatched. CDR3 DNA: TGTGCCAGCAGCGTATTGGGACTAGCGGGAGGTGAGCAGTTCTTC. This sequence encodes CASSVLGLAGGEQFF.

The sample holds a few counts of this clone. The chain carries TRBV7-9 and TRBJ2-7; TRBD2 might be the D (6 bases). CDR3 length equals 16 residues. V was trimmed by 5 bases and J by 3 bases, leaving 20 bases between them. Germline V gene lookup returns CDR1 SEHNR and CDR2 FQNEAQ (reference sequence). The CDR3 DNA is TGTGCCAGCAGCCCGGCAGGAGTTAGCGGAATCTACGAGCAGTACTTC. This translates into CASSPAGVSGIYEQYF.

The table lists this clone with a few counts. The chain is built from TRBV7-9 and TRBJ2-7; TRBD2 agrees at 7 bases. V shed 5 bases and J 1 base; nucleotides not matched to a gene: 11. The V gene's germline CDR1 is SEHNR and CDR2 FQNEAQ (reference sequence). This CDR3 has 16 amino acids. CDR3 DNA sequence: TGTGCCAGCAGCCGGACGGGCCAGGGAGGGTCCTACGAGCAGTACTTC. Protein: CASSRTGQGGSYEQYF.

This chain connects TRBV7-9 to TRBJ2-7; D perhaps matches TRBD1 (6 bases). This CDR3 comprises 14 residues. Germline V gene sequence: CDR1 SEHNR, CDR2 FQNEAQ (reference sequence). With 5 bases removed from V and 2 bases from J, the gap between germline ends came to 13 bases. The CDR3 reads CASSTGQSPYEQYF. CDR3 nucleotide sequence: TGTGCCAGCAGCACAGGACAGAGTCCCTACGAGCAGTACTTC.

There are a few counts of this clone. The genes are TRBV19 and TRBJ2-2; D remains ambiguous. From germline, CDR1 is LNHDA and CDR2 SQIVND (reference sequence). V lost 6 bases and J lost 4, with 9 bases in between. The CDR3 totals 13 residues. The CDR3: CASSFLSTGELFF. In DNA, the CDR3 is TGTGCCAGTAGCTTCCTCTCCACCGGGGAGCTGTTTTTT.

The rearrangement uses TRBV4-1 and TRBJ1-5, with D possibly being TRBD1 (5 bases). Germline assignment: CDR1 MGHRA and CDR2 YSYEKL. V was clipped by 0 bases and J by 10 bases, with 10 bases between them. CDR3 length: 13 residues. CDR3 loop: CASSQDGGVPQHF. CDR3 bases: TGCGCCAGCAGCCAAGATGGGGGGGTCCCCCAGCATTTT.

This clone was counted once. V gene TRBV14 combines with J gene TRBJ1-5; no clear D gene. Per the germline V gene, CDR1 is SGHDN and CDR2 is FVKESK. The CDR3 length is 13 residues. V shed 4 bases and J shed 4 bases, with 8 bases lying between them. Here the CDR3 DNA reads TGTGCCAGCAGCCTGACGGGGAATCAGCCCCAGCATTTT. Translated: CASSLTGNQPQHF.

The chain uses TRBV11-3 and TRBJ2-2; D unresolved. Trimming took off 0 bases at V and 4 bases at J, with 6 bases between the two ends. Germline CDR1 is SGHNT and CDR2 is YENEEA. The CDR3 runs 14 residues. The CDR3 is CASSLDFITGELFF. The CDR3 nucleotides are TGTGCCAGCAGCTTAGATTTTATCACCGGGGAGCTGTTTTTT. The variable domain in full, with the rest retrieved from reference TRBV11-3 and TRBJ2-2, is EAGVVQSPRYKIIEKKQPVAFWCNPISGHNTLYWYLQNLGQGPELLIRYENEEAVDDSQLPKDRFSAERLKGVDSTLKIQPAELGDSAVYLCASSLDFITGELFFGEGSRLTVL.

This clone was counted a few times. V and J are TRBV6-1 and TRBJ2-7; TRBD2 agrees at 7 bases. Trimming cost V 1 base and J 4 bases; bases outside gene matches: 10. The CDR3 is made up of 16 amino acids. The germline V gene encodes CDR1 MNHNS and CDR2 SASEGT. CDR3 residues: CASSEEAAGARYEQYF. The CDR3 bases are TGTGCCAGCAGTGAAGAGGCGGCGGGAGCTAGATACGAGCAGTACTTC.

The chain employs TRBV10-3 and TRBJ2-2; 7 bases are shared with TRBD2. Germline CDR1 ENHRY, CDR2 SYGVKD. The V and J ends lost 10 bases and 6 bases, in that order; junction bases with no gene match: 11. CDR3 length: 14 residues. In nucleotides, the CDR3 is TGTGCCACCCTAGCGGAGGGATCGGCCGGGGAGCTGTTTTTT. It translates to CATLAEGSAGELFF.

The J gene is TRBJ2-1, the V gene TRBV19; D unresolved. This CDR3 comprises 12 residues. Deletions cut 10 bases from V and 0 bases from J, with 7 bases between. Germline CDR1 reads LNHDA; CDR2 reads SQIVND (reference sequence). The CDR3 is CATSSSYNEQFF. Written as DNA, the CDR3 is TGTGCCACCTCTAGCTCCTACAATGAGCAGTTCTTC.

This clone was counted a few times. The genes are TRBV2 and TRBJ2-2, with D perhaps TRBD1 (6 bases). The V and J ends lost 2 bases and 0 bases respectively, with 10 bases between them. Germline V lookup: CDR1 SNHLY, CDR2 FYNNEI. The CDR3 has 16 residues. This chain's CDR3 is CASSELGATNTGELFF. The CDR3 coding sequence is TGTGCCAGCAGTGAATTGGGGGCTACGAACACCGGGGAGCTGTTTTTT.

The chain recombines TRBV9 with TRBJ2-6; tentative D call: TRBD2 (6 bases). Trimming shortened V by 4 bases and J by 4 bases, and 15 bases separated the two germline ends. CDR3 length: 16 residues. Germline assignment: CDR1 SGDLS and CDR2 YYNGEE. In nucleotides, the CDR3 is TGTGCCAGCAGCCCCCCCGGGAGCGGGGGGGCCAACGTCCTGACTTTC. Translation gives CASSPPGSGGANVLTF.